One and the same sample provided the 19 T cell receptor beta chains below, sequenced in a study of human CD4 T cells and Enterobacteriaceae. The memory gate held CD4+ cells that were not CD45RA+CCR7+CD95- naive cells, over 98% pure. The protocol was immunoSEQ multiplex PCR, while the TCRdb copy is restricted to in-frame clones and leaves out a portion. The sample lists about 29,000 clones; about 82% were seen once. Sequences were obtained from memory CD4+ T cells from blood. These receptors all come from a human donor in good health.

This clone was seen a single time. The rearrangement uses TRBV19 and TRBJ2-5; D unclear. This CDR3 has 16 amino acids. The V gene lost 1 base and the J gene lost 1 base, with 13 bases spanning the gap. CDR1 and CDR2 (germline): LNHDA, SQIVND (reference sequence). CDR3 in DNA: TGTGCCAGTAGTATAGCGACACCAGCAGGCCAAGAGACCCAGTACTTC. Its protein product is CASSIATPAGQETQYF. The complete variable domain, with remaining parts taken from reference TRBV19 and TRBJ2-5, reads DGGITQSPKYLFRKEGQNVTLSCEQNLNHDAMYWYRQDPGQGLRLIYYSQIVNDFQKGDIAEGYSVSREKKESFPLTVTSAQKNPTAFYLCASSIATPAGQETQYFGPGTRLLVL.

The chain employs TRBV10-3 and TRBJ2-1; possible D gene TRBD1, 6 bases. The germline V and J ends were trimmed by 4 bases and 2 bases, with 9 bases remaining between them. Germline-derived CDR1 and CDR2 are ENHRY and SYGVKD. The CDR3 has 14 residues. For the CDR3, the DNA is TGTGCCATCAGTGGGGGGACAACCTACAATGAGCAGTTCTTC. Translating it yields CAISGGTTYNEQFF.

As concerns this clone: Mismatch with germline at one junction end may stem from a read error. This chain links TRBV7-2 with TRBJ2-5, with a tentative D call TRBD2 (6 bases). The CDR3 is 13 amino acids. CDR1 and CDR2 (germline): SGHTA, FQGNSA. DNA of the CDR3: TGTGCCAGCAGCGTAGCGGTTCAAGAGACCCAGTACTTC. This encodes CASSVAVQETQYF. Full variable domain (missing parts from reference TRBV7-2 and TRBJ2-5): GAGVSQSPSNKVTEKGKDVELRCDPISGHTALYWYRQSLGQGLEFLIYFQGNSAPDKSGLPSDRFSAERTGGSVSTLTIQRTQQEDSAVYLCASSVAVQETQYFGPGTRLLVL.

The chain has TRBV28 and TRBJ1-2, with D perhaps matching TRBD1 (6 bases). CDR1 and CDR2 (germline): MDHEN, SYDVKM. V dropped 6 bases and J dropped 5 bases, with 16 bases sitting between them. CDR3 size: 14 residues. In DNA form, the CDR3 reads TGTGCCAGCAGACGTGGACAGTCCGGGTATGGCTACACCTTC. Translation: CASRRGQSGYGYTF.

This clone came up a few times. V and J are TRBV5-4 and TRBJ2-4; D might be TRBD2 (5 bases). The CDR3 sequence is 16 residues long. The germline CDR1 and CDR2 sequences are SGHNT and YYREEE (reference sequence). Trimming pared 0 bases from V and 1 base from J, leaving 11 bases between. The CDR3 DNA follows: TGTGCCAGCAGCTTGGACGGGATTTTCGCCAAAAACATTCAGTACTTC. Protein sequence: CASSLDGIFAKNIQYF.

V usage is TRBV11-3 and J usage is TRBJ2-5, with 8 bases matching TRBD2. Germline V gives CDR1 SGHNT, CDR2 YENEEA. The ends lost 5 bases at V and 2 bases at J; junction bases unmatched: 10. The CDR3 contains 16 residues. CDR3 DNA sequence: TGTGCCAGCAGCCTCGGGGGGGGCCAAGGGCAAGAGACCCAGTACTTC. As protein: CASSLGGGQGQETQYF.

The CDR3 reads CAISESGGTRGTEAFF. The CDR3 DNA sequence: TGTGCCATCAGTGAGTCGGGGGGGACTCGGGGCACTGAAGCTTTCTTT. V gene TRBV10-3 combines with J gene TRBJ1-1, with D possibly TRBD1 on 5 matching bases. The CDR3 is 16 amino acids. CDR1 and CDR2 (germline): ENHRY, SYGVKD. Trimming removed 0 bases at V and 4 bases at J, with 15 bases between.

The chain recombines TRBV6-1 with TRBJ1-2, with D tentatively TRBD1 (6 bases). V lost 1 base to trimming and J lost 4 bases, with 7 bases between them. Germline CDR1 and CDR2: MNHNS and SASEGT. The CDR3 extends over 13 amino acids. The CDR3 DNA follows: TGTGCCAGCAGTGAAGGGACAGCCTATGGCTACACCTTC. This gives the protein CASSEGTAYGYTF.

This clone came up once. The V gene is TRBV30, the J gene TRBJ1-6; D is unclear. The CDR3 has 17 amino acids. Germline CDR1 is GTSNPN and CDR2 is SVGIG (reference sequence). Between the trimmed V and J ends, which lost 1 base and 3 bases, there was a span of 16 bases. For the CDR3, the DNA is TGTGCCTGGAGTGCACCCCTCTCGGACGGCTATAATTCACCCCTCCACTTT. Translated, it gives CAWSAPLSDGYNSPLHF.

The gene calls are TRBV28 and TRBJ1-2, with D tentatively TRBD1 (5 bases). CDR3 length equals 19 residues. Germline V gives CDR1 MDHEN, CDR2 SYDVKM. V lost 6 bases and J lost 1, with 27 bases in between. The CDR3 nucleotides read TGTGCCAGCAGCCGATCCGGGACCAAAAACCAGCGGCTTAACTATGGCTACACCTTC. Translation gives CASSRSGTKNQRLNYGYTF.

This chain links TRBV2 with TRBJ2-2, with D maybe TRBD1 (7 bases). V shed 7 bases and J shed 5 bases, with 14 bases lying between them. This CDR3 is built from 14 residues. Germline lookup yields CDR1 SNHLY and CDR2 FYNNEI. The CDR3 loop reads CASKAQGGTGELFF. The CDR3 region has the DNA TGTGCCAGCAAAGCTCAGGGGGGTACCGGGGAGCTGTTTTTT.

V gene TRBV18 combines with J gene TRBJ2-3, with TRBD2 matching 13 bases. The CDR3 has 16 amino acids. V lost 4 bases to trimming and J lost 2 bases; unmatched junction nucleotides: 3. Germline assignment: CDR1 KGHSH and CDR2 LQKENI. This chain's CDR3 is CASSLGTSGNTDTQYF. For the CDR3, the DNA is TGTGCCAGCTCACTTGGGACTAGCGGGAACACAGATACGCAGTATTTT. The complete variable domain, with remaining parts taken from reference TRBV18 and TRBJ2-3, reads NAGVMQNPRHLVRRRGQEARLRCSPMKGHSHVYWYRQLPEEGLKFMVYLQKENIIDESGMPKERFSAEFPKEGPSILRIQQVVRGDSAAYFCASSLGTSGNTDTQYFGPGTRLTVL.

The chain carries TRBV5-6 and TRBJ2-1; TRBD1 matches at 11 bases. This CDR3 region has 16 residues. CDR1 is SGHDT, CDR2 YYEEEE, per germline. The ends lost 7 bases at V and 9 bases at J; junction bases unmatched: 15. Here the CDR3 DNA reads TGTGCCAGCGATCTGCACGGACAGGGGGCGCGAGGTGAGCAGTTCTTC. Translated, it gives CASDLHGQGARGEQFF.

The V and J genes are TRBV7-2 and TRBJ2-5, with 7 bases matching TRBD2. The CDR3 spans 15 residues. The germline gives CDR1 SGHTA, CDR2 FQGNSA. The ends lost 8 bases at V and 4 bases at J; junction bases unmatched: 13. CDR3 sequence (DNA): TGTGCCAGCGCCTCCCGGGGCGGGGGAGCAGAGACCCAGTACTTC. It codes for CASASRGGGAETQYF.

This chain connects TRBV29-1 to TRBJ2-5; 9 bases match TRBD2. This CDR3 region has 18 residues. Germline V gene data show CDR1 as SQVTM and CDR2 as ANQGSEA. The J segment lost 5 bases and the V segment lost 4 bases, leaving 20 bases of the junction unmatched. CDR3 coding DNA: TGCAGCGTTGGATCGGGCTGGACAAGCGGGAGGAACTGGGAGACCCAGTACTTC. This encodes CSVGSGWTSGRNWETQYF.

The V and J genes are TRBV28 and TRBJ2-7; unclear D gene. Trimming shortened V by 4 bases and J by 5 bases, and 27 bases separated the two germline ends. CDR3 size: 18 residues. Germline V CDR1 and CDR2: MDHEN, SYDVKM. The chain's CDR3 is CASSSPIGRASVVNEQYF. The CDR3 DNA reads TGTGCCAGCAGTTCCCCGATAGGAAGAGCGTCGGTCGTCAACGAGCAGTACTTC.

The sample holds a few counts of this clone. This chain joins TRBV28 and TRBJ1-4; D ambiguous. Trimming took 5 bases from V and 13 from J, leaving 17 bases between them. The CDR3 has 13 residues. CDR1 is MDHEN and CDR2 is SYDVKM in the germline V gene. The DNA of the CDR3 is TGTGCCAGCAGTCCTACCGGAAAGGGAAGACTGTTTTTT. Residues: CASSPTGKGRLFF. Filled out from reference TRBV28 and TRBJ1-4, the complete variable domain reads DVKVTQSSRYLVKRTGEKVFLECVQDMDHENMFWYRQDPGLGLRLIYFSYDVKMKEKGDIPEGYSVSREKKERFSLILESASTNQTSMYLCASSPTGKGRLFFGSGTQLSVL.

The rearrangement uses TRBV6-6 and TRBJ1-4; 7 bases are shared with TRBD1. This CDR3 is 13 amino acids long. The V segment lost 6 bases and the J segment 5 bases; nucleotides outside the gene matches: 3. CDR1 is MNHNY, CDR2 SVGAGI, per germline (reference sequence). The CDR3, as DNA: TGTGCCAGCAGAGAGGACAGGAATGAAAAACTGTTTTTT. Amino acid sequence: CASREDRNEKLFF.

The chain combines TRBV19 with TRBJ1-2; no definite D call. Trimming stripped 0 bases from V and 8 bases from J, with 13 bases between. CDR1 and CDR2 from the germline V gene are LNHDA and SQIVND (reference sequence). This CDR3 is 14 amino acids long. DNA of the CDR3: TGTGCCAGTAGTATAGATTGGGCCAACCTAGGCTACACCTTC. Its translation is CASSIDWANLGYTF.